This T cell receptor beta chain is from a study of blood T cell repertoires in COVID-19. Overall study: From the United States, Italy and Spain came samples of acute and convalescent COVID-19. Sources were T cells, B-cell-depleted T cells, or PBMCs; the material itself was cDNA or gDNA.

The CDR3 sequence is 12 residues long. CDR1 is SEHNR, CDR2 FQNEAQ, per germline (reference sequence). Trimming removed 2 bases from V and 15 bases from J; junction bases left unmatched: 6. In the source study's methods: Nucleated cell number was recorded as an estimate derived from reference gene primer amplification. Repertoires were generated with immunoSEQ multiplex PCR, while TCRdb's copy carries only in-frame clones and drops some. For V, J and clone size, that table is used; D and trimming come from the DNA. The sample lists roughly 99,000 clones; approximately 89% were seen once. The sequenced material came from peripheral blood. This receptor was taken from a man between 50 and 59 years old with active or convalescent COVID-19. The chain employs TRBV7-9 and TRBJ2-1; 8 bases fit TRBD1. CDR3 bases: TGTGCCAGCAGCTTAATACCAGGGGGCTTGTTCTTC. As protein: CASSLIPGGLFF. The full variable domain, in which reference TRBV7-9 and TRBJ2-1 provide the parts outside the CDR3, is DTGVSQNPRHKITKRGQNVTFRCDPISEHNRLYWYRQTLGQGPEFLTYFQNEAQLEKSRLLSDRFSAERPKGSFSTLEIQRTEQGDSAMYLCASSLIPGGLFFGPGTRLTVL.